A single sample is the source of the 21 T cell receptor beta chains below, sequenced in a study of CD8+ T cells in alopecia areata. The treatment was: oral pan-JAK inhibitor, 5-10 mg twice daily. Reverse transcribed after extraction, RNA yielded cDNA as the sequencing template. Only in-frame clones appear in the TCRdb table, and some are missing; sequencing was by immunoSEQ multiplex PCR. The repertoire holds some 190,000 clones, about 65% seen once, with approximately 1.4% in the top ten. The sample here was CD4+ T cells sorted from blood, taken around week 47, from a patient treated with tofacitinib. The receptors shown here come from a human donor with alopecia areata.

J is TRBJ1-1 and V is TRBV10-2, with TRBD1 matching 11 bases. The germline gives CDR1 WSHSY, CDR2 SAAADI. Unmatched junction bases numbered 8, after V lost 4 bases and J lost 10 bases. CDR3 size: 14 residues. The CDR3 sequence is CASSGGQGGGTAFF. DNA of the CDR3: TGCGCCAGCAGTGGGGGACAGGGGGGAGGTACAGCTTTCTTT.

This clone was detected a few times. One end of the junction is discordant with germline, which a read error may explain. The chain employs TRBV11-2 and TRBJ2-2, with D perhaps matching TRBD2 (6 bases). CDR3 size: 13 residues. The V gene's germline CDR1 is SGHAT and CDR2 FQNNGV. The CDR3 sequence is CASSQLAYSELFF. CDR3 sequence (DNA): TGCGCCAGCAGCCAACTAGCCTACTCTGAGCTGTTTTTT.

The genes are TRBV7-2 and TRBJ2-3; TRBD2 matches 12 bases. The CDR3 spans 18 residues. Germline V gene lookup returns CDR1 SGHTA and CDR2 FQGNSA. Trimming took 0 bases from V and 3 from J; bases not matched to a gene: 7. CDR3 protein: CASSLASPTSGGTDTQYF. The CDR3 nucleotides read TGTGCCAGCAGCTTAGCAAGCCCCACTAGCGGGGGGACAGATACGCAGTATTTT.

This clone was observed a handful of times. This chain uses TRBV29-1 with TRBJ1-2, with D hard to call. Trimming left V 5 bases short and J 3 bases short, with 13 bases between. CDR3 length: 13 amino acids. Germline V gene data show CDR1 as SQVTM and CDR2 as ANQGSEA. In nucleotides, the CDR3 is TGCAGCGTTAATCCGACTGGACACTATGGCTACACCTTC. Its protein product is CSVNPTGHYGYTF.

The chain couples TRBV4-1 to TRBJ1-2; D remains unclear. V lost 4 bases, J lost 0 bases, and 15 bases lay in between. Germline-derived CDR1 and CDR2 are MGHRA and YSYEKL. This CDR3 region has 16 residues. The CDR3 region is CASSPESSAPNYGYTF. CDR3 DNA: TGCGCCAGCAGCCCGGAGTCATCGGCCCCTAACTATGGCTACACCTTC.

CDR3 sequence: CASSLRAAGANVLTF. DNA of the CDR3: TGTGCCAGCAGTTTACGGGCTGCTGGGGCCAACGTCCTGACTTTC. This chain links TRBV27 with TRBJ2-6; D unclear. The CDR3 loop spans 15 amino acids. V lost 2 bases and J 2 bases, leaving 7 bases between the germline ends. Germline lookup yields CDR1 MNHEY and CDR2 SMNVEV (reference sequence).

The J gene is TRBJ2-1, the V gene TRBV27; tentative D call: TRBD1 (6 bases). Germline CDR1 MNHEY, CDR2 SMNVEV (reference sequence). V lost 7 bases, J lost 7 bases, and 17 bases lay in between. There are 14 residues in the CDR3. The CDR3 here is CASNRVDRTNEQFF. CDR3 sequence (DNA): TGTGCCAGCAACAGGGTAGACCGTACAAATGAGCAGTTCTTC.

J is TRBJ1-1 and V is TRBV5-1; the D gene is possibly TRBD1 (5 bases). CDR3 length: 14 amino acids. Trimming took 4 bases from V and 1 from J, leaving 11 bases between them. CDR1 is SGHRS and CDR2 is YFSETQ in the germline V gene. The CDR3 nucleotides are TGCGCCAGCAGCATGGGACCCCCGAACACTGAAGCTTTCTTT. It codes for CASSMGPPNTEAFF.

The chain joins TRBV14 to TRBJ2-3; TRBD1 might be the D (5 bases). V shed 4 bases and J shed 1 base, with 18 bases lying between them. Germline assignment: CDR1 SGHDN and CDR2 FVKESK. This CDR3 comprises 17 residues. Here the CDR3 reads CASSRNPQGRGTDTQYF. The CDR3 bases are TGTGCCAGCAGCCGGAATCCCCAGGGCCGGGGCACAGATACGCAGTATTTT.

The chain uses TRBV25-1 and TRBJ2-1; D uncertain. CDR3 length: 13 residues. V dropped 10 bases and J dropped 2 bases, with 12 bases sitting between them. CDR1 is MGHDK and CDR2 is SYGVNS in the germline V gene. The CDR3 coding sequence is TGTGCCATCGGACCACCAGCCTACAATGAGCAGTTCTTC. Residues: CAIGPPAYNEQFF.

The rearrangement links TRBV10-3 to TRBJ1-6; 8 nucleotides align to TRBD1. Germline CDR1 is ENHRY and CDR2 is SYGVKD. The CDR3 contains 12 residues. J lost 7 bases, V lost 10 bases, and 3 bases had no gene match. This chain's CDR3 is CATGQGNSPLHF. The CDR3 DNA follows: TGTGCCACCGGACAGGGAAATTCACCCCTCCACTTT.

This clone occurred once. This sequence joins TRBV30 and TRBJ1-5; the D is unclear. In germline, CDR1 is GTSNPN, CDR2 SVGIG (reference sequence). Trimming took off 0 bases at V and 0 bases at J, with 9 bases between the two ends. The CDR3 extends over 15 amino acids. The CDR3 protein is CAWSVGQYSNQPQHF. The DNA for the CDR3 is TGTGCCTGGAGTGTTGGGCAGTATAGCAATCAGCCCCAGCATTTT.

A few counts support this clone. The chain uses TRBV14 and TRBJ2-1; TRBD2 matches at 13 bases. Germline V gene lookup returns CDR1 SGHDN and CDR2 FVKESK. The CDR3 consists of 20 residues. J was trimmed by 7 bases and V by 6 bases; bases with no gene match: 21. The CDR3 here is CASRLSPGLAGSESRNEQFF. CDR3 bases: TGTGCCAGCAGACTGAGCCCGGGACTAGCGGGGTCCGAATCAAGGAATGAGCAGTTCTTC.

The chain has TRBV4-1 and TRBJ2-5; D tentatively reads TRBD1 or TRBD2 (6 bases each). The CDR3 sequence is 16 residues long. Germline CDR1 is MGHRA and CDR2 is YSYEKL. The ends were cut back, 4 bases at V and 3 bases at J, with 18 bases in the middle. The CDR3 reads CASSRIRVRGEETQYF. The CDR3, as DNA: TGCGCCAGCAGCCGGATACGGGTGAGGGGGGAAGAGACCCAGTACTTC.

Only a few counts were recorded for this clone. V is TRBV7-6 and J is TRBJ2-7; D ambiguous. V lost 5 bases and J 2 bases, leaving 16 bases between the germline ends. This CDR3 is built from 15 residues. Germline values: CDR1 SGHVS, CDR2 FNYEAQ. The DNA of the CDR3 is TGTGCCAGCAGCCCCGGGCCCGAGTCCCCCTACGAGCAGTACTTC. Its protein is CASSPGPESPYEQYF.

J is TRBJ2-7 and V is TRBV15; D perhaps matches TRBD1 (5 bases). Looked up from germline, CDR1 is LNHNV and CDR2 is YYDKDF (reference sequence). The ends were cut back, 0 bases at V and 2 bases at J, with 8 bases in the middle. The CDR3 has 14 amino acids. The CDR3 protein is CATSRDQGPYEQYF. The CDR3 coding sequence is TGTGCCACCAGCAGAGATCAGGGCCCCTACGAGCAGTACTTC.

CDR3 coding DNA: TGCGCCAGCAGCCTCTCGGACACCCGCACAGATACGCAGTATTTT. It codes for CASSLSDTRTDTQYF. The genes are TRBV5-1 and TRBJ2-3; weak D call: TRBD1 (5 bases). V shed 4 bases and J shed 1 base, with 13 bases lying between them. The CDR3 runs to 15 residues. Per germline, CDR1 SGHRS and CDR2 YFSETQ.

The rearrangement joins TRBV27 to TRBJ1-2, with D unclear. The ends were cut back, 7 bases at V and 2 bases at J, with 5 bases in the middle. Looked up from germline, CDR1 is MNHEY and CDR2 is SMNVEV (reference sequence). The length of the CDR3 is 11 residues. The CDR3 is CASTANYGYTF. The CDR3 bases are TGTGCCAGCACAGCGAACTATGGCTACACCTTC.

The chain links TRBV30 to TRBJ2-7; the D gene is possibly TRBD1 (6 bases). Per the germline V gene, CDR1 is GTSNPN and CDR2 is SVGIG (reference sequence). Trimming stripped 4 bases from V and 2 bases from J, with 9 bases between. The CDR3 has 12 residues. The DNA for the CDR3 is TGTGCCTGGACAGGGGTAACCTACGAGCAGTACTTC. Encoded protein: CAWTGVTYEQYF.

The V call is TRBV9, the J call TRBJ2-6, with unresolved D. This CDR3 is 16 amino acids long. The germline V gene has CDR1 SGDLS and CDR2 YYNGEE. Trimming took off 4 bases at V and 0 bases at J, with 11 bases between the two ends. DNA for the CDR3: TGTGCCAGCAGCCCCATTTGGAACTCTGGGGCCAACGTCCTGACTTTC. The encoded protein is CASSPIWNSGANVLTF.

V is TRBV6-1 and J is TRBJ2-7; 9 bases align to TRBD1. Germline-derived CDR1 and CDR2 are MNHNS and SASEGT. Trimming took 8 bases from V and 6 from J; bases not matched to a gene: 11. CDR3 length: 14 amino acids. The DNA for the CDR3 is TGTGCCAGCGGTCAAACAGGGGGCCGGGGCGAGCAGTACTTC. Protein: CASGQTGGRGEQYF.